This T cell receptor beta chain is from a study of early stage breast cancer tumors. Study as a whole: The ER+/PR+/HER2- tumors included eight ductal and a handful of lobular carcinomas. General study findings and limits: Blood repertoires resembled normal breast more than tumor.

The protocol was immunoSEQ multiplex PCR, while the TCRdb copy is restricted to in-frame clones and leaves out a portion. The sample holds about 31,000 clones, roughly 81% seen once. The CDR3 totals 14 residues. The germline V and J ends were trimmed by 5 bases and 5 bases, with 13 bases remaining between them. CDR1 is SGHTA, CDR2 FQGNSA, per germline. A remark on this clone: The antigen is undetermined.

The sequencing input was breast tumor tissue. The chain couples TRBV7-2 to TRBJ2-4; TRBD1 might be the D (6 bases). This clonotype was obtained from a person under 45 with breast cancer. The DNA for the CDR3 is TGTGCCAGCAGCCGAGCCAGGGGTGAAAACATTCAGTACTTC. As protein: CASSRARGENIQYF.